These 13 T cell receptor beta chains came from one sample sequenced in a study of graft-versus-host responses after intestinal transplantation. Graft specimens yielded both intraepithelial and lamina propria lymphocytes. The data were produced by immunoSEQ multiplex PCR, yet TCRdb's version contains in-frame clones alone and is incomplete. The top ten clones hold about 20% of a sample with about 7,400 clones, about three quarters of them seen once. Material: ileum tissue, obtained roughly 240 days after intestinal transplantation. These receptors were obtained from a human patient who received an intestinal transplant, so some T cells may come from the graft donor.

This rearrangement joins TRBV30 to TRBJ2-1; 11 bases fit TRBD2. Unmatched junction bases numbered 10, after V lost 4 bases and J lost 8 bases. Germline CDR1 and CDR2: GTSNPN and SVGIG (reference sequence). CDR3 length: 15 residues. CDR3 region: CAWTIAGGPVYEQFF. DNA of the CDR3: TGTGCCTGGACCATAGCGGGGGGGCCGGTCTATGAGCAGTTCTTC.

V usage is TRBV10-3 and J usage is TRBJ2-1; TRBD1 agrees at 9 bases. After removal of 8 bases from V and 6 bases from J, the junction contained 2 bases not matched to a gene. The CDR3 has 12 amino acids. Germline assignment: CDR1 ENHRY and CDR2 SYGVKD. Written as DNA, the CDR3 is TGTGCCATCCGGGACAGGGCCAATGAGCAGTTCTTC. Protein sequence: CAIRDRANEQFF.

The chain links TRBV7-2 to TRBJ1-2, with 7 bases matching TRBD1. V trimming: 5 bases; J trimming: 4 bases; junction bases outside the gene matches: 7. In germline, CDR1 is SGHTA, CDR2 FQGNSA. This CDR3 is built from 14 residues. Here the CDR3 reads CASSRPGQSYGYTF. The CDR3 coding sequence is TGTGCCAGCAGCCGACCGGGACAGAGCTATGGCTACACCTTC.

The chain combines TRBV6-5 with TRBJ2-1, with D possibly matching TRBD2 (6 bases). Germline CDR1 is MNHEY and CDR2 is SVGAGI. V was pared by 4 bases and J by 0 bases, with 10 bases between. The CDR3 loop spans 15 amino acids. The CDR3 nucleotides are TGTGCCAGCAGTTTTACTAGCTCCTCCTACAATGAGCAGTTCTTC. This encodes CASSFTSSSYNEQFF.

The J gene is TRBJ1-6, the V gene TRBV29-1, with D possibly matching TRBD1 (6 bases). This CDR3 contains 14 residues. Between the trimmed V and J ends, which lost 5 bases and 6 bases, there was a span of 14 bases. CDR1 and CDR2 (germline): SQVTM, ANQGSEA. CDR3 nucleotide sequence: TGCAGCGTTAGGTGGGGGGCTAGTAATTCACCCCTCCACTTT. Amino acids: CSVRWGASNSPLHF.

The chain is built from TRBV28 and TRBJ2-1; D may be TRBD1 (5 bases). V was shortened by 6 bases and J by 6 bases, with 9 bases between the two germline ends. The CDR3 extends over 12 amino acids. CDR1 and CDR2 from the germline V gene are MDHEN and SYDVKM. CDR3 loop: CASSGQGNEQFF. The CDR3, as DNA: TGTGCCAGCAGCGGCCAGGGCAATGAGCAGTTCTTC.

The chain recombines TRBV6-5 with TRBJ1-5; maybe TRBD1 (5 bases). The CDR3 runs 15 residues. From germline, CDR1 is MNHEY and CDR2 SVGAGI. Trimming stripped 5 bases from V and 2 bases from J, with 13 bases between. The CDR3 region is CASSTTGGGNQPQHF. CDR3 DNA: TGTGCCAGCAGTACCACCGGGGGTGGCAATCAGCCCCAGCATTTT.

The CDR3 sequence is CASSNPGQGDNEQYV. DNA of the CDR3: TGTGCCAGCAGTAATCCGGGACAGGGGGACAACGAGCAGTACGTC. This chain joins TRBV28 and TRBJ2-7, with TRBD1 matching over 11 bases. This CDR3 has 15 amino acids. V was clipped by 5 bases and J by 5 bases; unmatched bases: 8. Germline CDR1 and CDR2: MDHEN and SYDVKM.

The CDR3 reads CASNPRDRGTDTQYF. Written as DNA, the CDR3 is TGTGCCAGCAACCCCCGGGACAGGGGAACAGATACGCAGTATTTT. The rearrangement uses TRBV27 and TRBJ2-3, with 10 bases aligning to TRBD1. The CDR3 totals 15 residues. The V gene end was trimmed by 7 bases and the J gene end by 3 bases; junction bases not matched to a gene: 7. Germline assignment: CDR1 MNHEY and CDR2 SMNVEV (reference sequence).

In regard to this clone: This specimen includes other DNA sequences encoding the same CDR3. The chain recombines TRBV6-1 with TRBJ1-3; D might be TRBD1 (5 bases). V lost 3 bases and J 2 bases, leaving 8 bases between the germline ends. The V gene's germline CDR1 is MNHNS and CDR2 SASEGT. The CDR3 is 14 residues long. CDR3 region: CASSEGGAGNTIYF. CDR3 DNA: TGTGCCAGCAGTGAGGGGGGGGCTGGAAACACCATATATTTT.

The chain employs TRBV7-3 and TRBJ1-2; D remains unclear. The CDR3 has 15 residues. Germline V gives CDR1 SGHTA, CDR2 FQGTGA. V was trimmed by 2 bases and J by 2 bases, leaving 12 bases between them. CDR3: CASSLVSEINYGYTF. Written as DNA, the CDR3 is TGTGCCAGCAGCTTAGTCTCAGAGATCAACTATGGCTACACCTTC.

About this clone itself: Additional DNA sequences in this sample encode the identical CDR3. The chain couples TRBV9 to TRBJ2-1, with D possibly TRBD2 on 5 matching bases. The CDR3 runs to 15 residues. Trimming pared 0 bases from V and 1 base from J, leaving 8 bases between. The germline V gene has CDR1 SGDLS and CDR2 YYNGEE. In nucleotides, the CDR3 is TGTGCCAGCAGCGTAGGAGGGAAGTCCTACAATGAGCAGTTCTTC. Protein sequence: CASSVGGKSYNEQFF.

The chain links TRBV7-2 to TRBJ2-3; D uncertain. The CDR3 runs 12 residues. Trimming left V 4 bases short and J 9 bases short, with 11 bases between. Germline lookup yields CDR1 SGHTA and CDR2 FQGNSA. The CDR3 nucleotides are TGTGCCAGCAGCTCGGCGTTAGGAACGCAGTATTTT. The encoded protein is CASSSALGTQYF.